This TCR beta chain was observed in a study of PD-1 blockade in mismatch repair-deficient tumors. Profiling relied on immunoSEQ multiplex PCR, and the TCRdb table lists in-frame clones only, not all of them. Among just under 80,000 clones listed, 80% to 90% were seen once. The CDR3 totals 16 residues. The V and J ends lost 0 bases and 0 bases, in that order; junction bases with no gene match: 4. In germline, CDR1 is MNHNY, CDR2 SVGAGI (reference sequence). All patients were mismatch repair deficient, assessed by either PCR or immunohistochemistry. The receptor's source is an adult with mismatch repair-deficient cancer. The gene calls are TRBV6-6 and TRBJ1-2; 7 bases are shared with TRBD1. The sample was peripheral blood, taken 44 weeks after starting pembrolizumab. The CDR3 sequence: CASSYSGTATNYGYTF. In DNA, the CDR3 is TGTGCCAGCAGTTACTCCGGGACAGCGACTAACTATGGCTACACCTTC.